Below are 14 T cell receptor beta chains sequenced from a single sample in a study of T cells in Graves' hyperthyroidism and ophthalmopathy. Amplification of TCR beta CDR3 regions was performed using RNA transcripts as template. In the first-round RT-PCR of the TCR CDR3, the HTBI primer set was used. TCRdb independently ran MiXCR on the multiplex PCR reads; one entry per CDR3 protein. The sample includes 300,000 to 450,000 distinct CDR3 sequences, about 15% of them seen just once. The sample comprised blood. The origin of the receptors is a young woman with Graves' ophthalmopathy.

This clonotype was picked up many times. The chain carries TRBV28 and TRBJ2-1; the D gene is possibly TRBD1 (5 bases). The V gene lost 8 bases and the J gene lost 7 bases, with 12 bases spanning the gap. CDR3 length: 12 residues. CDR1 and CDR2 from the germline V gene are MDHEN and SYDVKM. This CDR3 is CASSFQGNEQFF. CDR3 DNA: TGTGCCAGCTCGTTCCAGGGAAATGAGCAGTTCTTC.

Ten or more counts support this clonotype. The V and J genes are TRBV7-9 and TRBJ2-7, with D possibly being TRBD2 (6 bases). There are 12 residues in the CDR3. CDR1 SEHNR and CDR2 FQNEAQ come from the germline V gene (reference sequence). Trimming cost V 5 bases and J 6 bases, with 11 bases left between them. CDR3 sequence reads: CASSAGPTEQYF. CDR3 nucleotides: TGTGCCAGCAGCGCGGGGCCGACCGAGCAGTACTTC.

This clonotype has a count of ten or more. This rearrangement joins TRBV2 to TRBJ1-2, with D unresolved. Germline CDR1 SNHLY, CDR2 FYNNEI. V was clipped by 4 bases and J by 4 bases, with 13 bases between them. This CDR3 has 14 amino acids. The CDR3 DNA is TGTGCCAGCAGTGGGCCCGCGAAAAGCTATGGCTACACCTTC. It yields the protein CASSGPAKSYGYTF.

V gene TRBV25-1 combines with J gene TRBJ1-1, with unresolved D. Germline CDR1 and CDR2: MGHDK and SYGVNS. V lost 5 bases, J lost 12 bases, and 13 bases lay in between. This CDR3 is built from 11 residues. The DNA of the CDR3 is TGTGCCAGCAGTAGTCTAGCGAGGCCTTTCTTT. This codes for CASSSLARPFF.

This clonotype was seen ten or more times. A read error is possible here, since a much larger clone lies one base away. V is TRBV7-9 and J is TRBJ2-1; D gene uncertain. Germline V CDR1 and CDR2: SEHNR, FQNEAQ (reference sequence). V lost 3 bases, J lost 4 bases, and 4 bases lay in between. CDR3 length equals 12 residues. CDR3 coding DNA: TGTGCCAGCAGCTTTGGGTACAATGAGCAGTTCTTC. Encoded protein: CASSFGYNEQFF.

This clonotype was found a few times. This chain links TRBV10-3 with TRBJ1-6; TRBD1 aligns across 7 bases. Germline V gene data show CDR1 as ENHRY and CDR2 as SYGVKD. Trimming took 0 bases from V and 6 from J; bases not matched to a gene: 5. The CDR3 is 16 residues long. DNA for the CDR3: TGTGCCATCAGTGAGTCTGTGGGGACAGTTAATTCACCCCTCCACTTT. This translates into CAISESVGTVNSPLHF.

This clonotype was seen more than once but under ten times. The chain joins TRBV20-1 to TRBJ2-3, with D maybe TRBD1 (7 bases). Germline CDR1 reads DFQATT; CDR2 reads SNEGSKA (reference sequence). This CDR3 spans 11 amino acids. The germline V and J ends were trimmed by 7 bases and 6 bases, with 11 bases remaining between them. The DNA of the CDR3 is TGCAGTGGGCCAGGGGGGGATACGCAGTATTTT. Amino acid sequence: CSGPGGDTQYF.

The rearrangement links TRBV20-1 to TRBJ2-7; 9 bases agree with TRBD2. J was trimmed by 0 bases and V by 1 base; bases with no gene match: 10. From germline, CDR1 is DFQATT and CDR2 SNEGSKA (reference sequence). The CDR3 sequence is 17 residues long. The CDR3 DNA reads as TGCAGTGCTAGAGCGGGGGGGATAGCGGGGGTCTCCTACGAGCAGTACTTC. Amino acids: CSARAGGIAGVSYEQYF.

The sample holds a few counts of this clonotype. This chain connects TRBV12-3 or TRBV12-4 to TRBJ2-5, with 7 bases aligning to TRBD1. V shed 4 bases and J 4 bases; nucleotides not matched to a gene: 6. This CDR3 has 14 amino acids. The CDR3 DNA reads TGTGCCAGCAGTTCGAAAACAGGGGTAGAGACCCAGTACTTC. It translates to CASSSKTGVETQYF.

This clonotype was found a few times. This chain links TRBV5-1 with TRBJ2-7; D unclear. CDR3 length equals 13 residues. Germline CDR1 and CDR2: SGHRS and YFSETQ. V was shortened by 0 bases and J by 7 bases, with 11 bases between the two germline ends. CDR3 bases: TGCGCCAGCAGCTTGGGGCCGGGCGGAGAGCAGTACTTC. Translating it yields CASSLGPGGEQYF.

This clonotype was seen ten or more times. The chain employs TRBV20-1 and TRBJ1-5; the match to TRBD1 covers 8 bases. The CDR3 has 14 amino acids. V shed 7 bases, J shed 2 bases, and the junction held 7 bases outside the gene matches. The germline V gene has CDR1 DFQATT and CDR2 SNEGSKA (reference sequence). This CDR3 reads CSVLDREGNQPQHF. The CDR3 DNA is TGCAGTGTTCTGGACAGGGAAGGCAATCAGCCCCAGCATTTT.

This clonotype was seen many times. The chain is built from TRBV3-1 and TRBJ2-2; 8 nucleotides line up with TRBD1. The CDR3 is 14 amino acids. Trimming removed 7 bases from V and 2 bases from J; junction bases left unmatched: 3. Germline values: CDR1 LGHDT, CDR2 YNNKEL (reference sequence). CDR3 in amino acids: CASKQGGNTGELFF. In nucleotides, the CDR3 is TGTGCCAGCAAACAGGGGGGAAACACCGGGGAGCTGTTTTTT.

This chain uses TRBV15 with TRBJ1-3, with no clear D. In germline, CDR1 is LNHNV, CDR2 YYDKDF (reference sequence). The CDR3 spans 13 residues. The V and J ends lost 8 bases and 2 bases respectively, with 10 bases between them. This CDR3 is CATGDRTGNTIYF. CDR3 in DNA: TGTGCCACCGGCGATAGGACTGGAAACACCATATATTTT.

This clonotype was found many times. V is TRBV7-8 and J is TRBJ1-1; perhaps TRBD1 as D (5 bases). Germline CDR1 reads SGHVS; CDR2 reads FQNEAQ. V shed 5 bases and J shed 0 bases, with 16 bases lying between them. The CDR3 runs 16 residues. The CDR3 sequence: CASSRTPEDMNTEAFF. CDR3 DNA: TGTGCCAGCAGCAGGACACCCGAAGATATGAACACTGAAGCTTTCTTT.